These T cell receptor beta chains were read from a single sample in a study of T-cell memory formation after mild COVID-19. One entry per CDR3 protein, called by TCRdb with MiXCR from the 5' RACE reads. The sample consists of roughly 300,000 distinct CDR3 sequences, roughly 8% of them appearing once. Sequenced: PBMCs or a T cell subset sorted from them (not recorded which). Receptors were obtained from a young man who had mild COVID-19 (a few samples of this study predate the infection). Cell type and time point are not known. CDR3s include the opening cysteine and the closing phenylalanine or tryptophan. A D gene is named only where the DNA matches it firmly. Part of the rows lack a size; the others show once, few, many or a class for expanded clones.

v_gene	abundance	j_gene	d_gene	CDR3nt	CDR3aa
TRBV9	few	TRBJ2-1	-	TGTGCCAGCAGCCTCGGGGTCTCTAATGAGCAGTTCTTC	CASSLGVSNEQFF
TRBV18	few	TRBJ2-1	-	TGTGCCAGCTCACCACCGGGCAGTAGAAGCAATGAGCAGTTCTTC	CASSPPGSRSNEQFF
TRBV6-6	few	TRBJ1-2	-	TGTGCCAGCAGTGGGTACAGGGACAACCTTAACTATGGCTACACCTTC	CASSGYRDNLNYGYTF
TRBV7-3	few	TRBJ2-5	-	TGTGCCAGCAGCCCCGACACGGGAGAGACCCAGTACTTC	CASSPDTGETQYF
TRBV18	few	TRBJ1-2	TRBD1	TGTGCCAGCTCACCGTTGGACAGGGGGGTATATGGCTACACCTTC	CASSPLDRGVYGYTF
TRBV20-1	many	TRBJ2-1	TRBD1	TGCAGTGCTTCCGGGACAGGGACTGAGCAGTTCTTC	CSASGTGTEQFF
TRBV20-1	-	TRBJ2-1	TRBD2	TGCAGTGCTAGAGAACCCGTGGGGGGGTCCAATGAGCAGTTCTTC	CSAREPVGGSNEQFF
TRBV6-5	-	TRBJ1-1	-	TGTGCCAGCAGTCGATTCGGGGACACTGAAGCTTTCTTT	CASSRFGDTEAFF
TRBV6-6	few	TRBJ2-3	TRBD1	TGTGCCAGCATGGGACAGGGGGCCTCAGATACGCAGTATTTT	CASMGQGASDTQYF
TRBV4-1	many	TRBJ1-2	-	TGCGCCAGCAGCCAAGAAAATTGGGACTATGGCTACACCTTC	CASSQENWDYGYTF
TRBV10-3	many	TRBJ1-2	-	TGTGCCATCAGAAGACATAACTATGGCTACACCTTC	CAIRRHNYGYTF
TRBV20-1	many	TRBJ2-3	TRBD1	TGCAGTGCTAGCGGGACAGGAGGGACAGATACGCAGTATTTT	CSASGTGGTDTQYF
TRBV5-1	few	TRBJ2-3	TRBD1	TGCGCCAGCAGCTTAGGGACAGGGGATGATACGCAGTATTTT	CASSLGTGDDTQYF
TRBV5-1	many	TRBJ2-1	-	TGCGCCAGCAGCCCGGGGACGGCCGAAGGTGAGCAGTTCTTC	CASSPGTAEGEQFF
TRBV6-2/TRBV6-3	many	TRBJ2-1	TRBD2	TGTGCCAGTACCAGGACTAGCGCGGGAAGTGAGCAGTTCTTC	CASTRTSAGSEQFF
TRBV4-2	few	TRBJ2-4	TRBD2	TGTGCCAGCAGCCAAGAGGGGGGGTCTCTAGCCAAAAACATTCAGTACTTC	CASSQEGGSLAKNIQYF
TRBV12-3/TRBV12-4	many	TRBJ2-2	-	TGTGCCAGCAGTCCACTCACCGGGGAGCTGTTTTTT	CASSPLTGELFF
TRBV20-1	-	TRBJ2-3	TRBD2	TGCAGTGCTAGCCCGGCGGGGGGTACAGATACGCAGTATTTT	CSASPAGGTDTQYF
TRBV7-2	few	TRBJ1-2	-	TGTGCCAGCAGCGATTACGGAGCTAACTATGGCTACACCTTC	CASSDYGANYGYTF
TRBV5-1	few	TRBJ1-1	TRBD1	TGCGCCAGCAGCTTGGCCCTGCCGGGACAGGCTGAAGCTTTCTTT	CASSLALPGQAEAFF
TRBV7-2	-	TRBJ2-1	-	TGTGCCAGCAGCTTAGAAAAAGTTAGACTTCTTTCCTACAATGAGCAGTTCTTC	CASSLEKVRLLSYNEQFF
TRBV29-1	-	TRBJ1-1	-	TGCAGCGCCCAGACAGTGAGGAACACTGAAGCTTTCTTT	CSAQTVRNTEAFF
TRBV7-2	-	TRBJ2-1	TRBD2	TGTGCCAGCAGCAGATCCCCTAGCGGATCCTACAATGAGCAGTTCTTC	CASSRSPSGSYNEQFF
TRBV10-3	few	TRBJ2-2	TRBD1	TGTGCCGAGGAGGCATTTCGAGACAGGGCCACCGGGGAGCTGTTTTTT	CAEEAFRDRATGELFF
TRBV7-2	few	TRBJ2-7	TRBD2	TGTGCCAGCAGCTTAGGGGGGGCTAGCGGGGCTCGCGAGCAGTACTTC	CASSLGGASGAREQYF
TRBV5-1	few	TRBJ2-5	-	TGCGCCAGCAGCTTCATTCCGGGGCCGGAAGAGACCCAGTACTTC	CASSFIPGPEETQYF
TRBV7-9	few	TRBJ1-2	-	TGTGCCAGCAGCTTAAGATCAAGACAGTCTAACTATGGCTACACCTTC	CASSLRSRQSNYGYTF
TRBV4-3	many	TRBJ2-2	-	TGCGCCAGCAGCCAAGATAGGTGGACCGGGGAGCTGTTTTTT	CASSQDRWTGELFF
TRBV7-3	-	TRBJ2-1	TRBD1	TGTGCCAGCAGCCCAGGGCAGGGGGTATTCTTC	CASSPGQGVFF
TRBV5-1	-	TRBJ2-3	TRBD1	TGCGCCAGCAGCTTAGGGGGCACGAATACGCAGTATTTT	CASSLGGTNTQYF
TRBV5-1	-	TRBJ2-3	-	TGCGCCAGCAGTCTCTCCACAGACTACACAGATACGCAGTATTTT	CASSLSTDYTDTQYF
TRBV11-2	once	TRBJ2-3	-	TGTGCCAGCAGCCCGGCCGGGATCCCAGATACGCAGTATTTT	CASSPAGIPDTQYF
TRBV7-2	-	TRBJ1-5	TRBD1	TGTGCCAGCAGCGGGGGACAGGGGGCTTTTCAGCCCCAGCATTTT	CASSGGQGAFQPQHF
TRBV5-1	few	TRBJ2-1	-	TGCGCCAGCAGCCCCACCGTTGGTGAGCAGTTCTTC	CASSPTVGEQFF
TRBV6-2/TRBV6-3	-	TRBJ2-2	TRBD1	TGTGCCAGCAGGCCTCCCCCCGGGACAGGGCTTTTGCGGGCCGGGGAGCTGTTTTTT	CASRPPPGTGLLRAGELFF
TRBV9	-	TRBJ1-6	-	TGTGCCAGCAGCGTAGAACAGGGTCATTCACCCCTCCACTTT	CASSVEQGHSPLHF
TRBV6-2/TRBV6-3	-	TRBJ2-1	TRBD2	TGTGCCAGCAGTCAAGCGGGGGGGCCCCACAATGAGCAGTTCTTC	CASSQAGGPHNEQFF
TRBV7-2	-	TRBJ2-5	-	TGTGCCAGCAGCCCTCGCAGGGGGAGGGAAGAGACCCAGTACTTC	CASSPRRGREETQYF